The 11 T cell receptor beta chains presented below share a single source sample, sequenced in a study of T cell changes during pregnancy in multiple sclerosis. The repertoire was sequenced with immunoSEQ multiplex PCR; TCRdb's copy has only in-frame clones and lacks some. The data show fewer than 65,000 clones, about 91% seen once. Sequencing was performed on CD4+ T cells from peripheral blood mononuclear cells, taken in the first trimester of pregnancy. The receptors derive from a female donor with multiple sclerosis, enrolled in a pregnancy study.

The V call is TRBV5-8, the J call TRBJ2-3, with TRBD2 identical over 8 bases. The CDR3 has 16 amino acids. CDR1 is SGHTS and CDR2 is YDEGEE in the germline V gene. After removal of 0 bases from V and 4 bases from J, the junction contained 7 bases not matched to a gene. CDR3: CASSLVGTRGADTQYF. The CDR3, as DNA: TGTGCCAGCAGCTTGGTCGGGACTAGGGGCGCAGATACGCAGTATTTT.

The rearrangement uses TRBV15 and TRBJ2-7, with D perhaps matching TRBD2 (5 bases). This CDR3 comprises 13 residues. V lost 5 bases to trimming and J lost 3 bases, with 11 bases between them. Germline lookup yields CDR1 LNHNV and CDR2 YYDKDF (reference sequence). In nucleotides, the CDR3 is TGTGCCACCAGCTCGGGGTCCTACTACGAGCAGTACTTC. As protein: CATSSGSYYEQYF.

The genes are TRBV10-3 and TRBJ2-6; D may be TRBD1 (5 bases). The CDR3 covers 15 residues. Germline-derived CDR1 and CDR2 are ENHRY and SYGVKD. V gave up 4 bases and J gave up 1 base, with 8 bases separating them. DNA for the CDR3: TGTGCCATCAGTGCAGCAGGGTCTGGGGCCAACGTCCTGACTTTC. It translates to CAISAAGSGANVLTF.

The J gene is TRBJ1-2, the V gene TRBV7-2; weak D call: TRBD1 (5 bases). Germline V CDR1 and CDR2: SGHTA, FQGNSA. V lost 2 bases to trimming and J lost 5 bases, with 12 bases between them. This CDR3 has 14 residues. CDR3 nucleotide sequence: TGTGCCAGCAGCTTACAGGGATTACGATATGGCTACACCTTC. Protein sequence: CASSLQGLRYGYTF.

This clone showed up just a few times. This CDR3 is CASSPYSPLHF. In DNA form, the CDR3 reads TGTGCCAGCTCCCCCTATTCACCCCTCCACTTT. V gene TRBV2 combines with J gene TRBJ1-6; D is unclear. Germline V lookup: CDR1 SNHLY, CDR2 FYNNEI. With 8 bases removed from V and 8 bases from J, the gap between germline ends came to 7 bases. This CDR3 contains 11 residues.

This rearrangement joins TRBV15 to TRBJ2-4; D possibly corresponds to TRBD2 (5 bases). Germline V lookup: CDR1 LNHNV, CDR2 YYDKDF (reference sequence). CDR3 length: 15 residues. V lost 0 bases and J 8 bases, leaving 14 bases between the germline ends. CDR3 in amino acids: CATSRDSVTEDIQYF. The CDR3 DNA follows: TGTGCCACCAGCAGAGATTCAGTCACGGAGGACATTCAGTACTTC. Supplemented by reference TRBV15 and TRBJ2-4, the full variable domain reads DAMVIQNPRYQVTQFGKPVTLSCSQTLNHNVMYWYQQKSSQAPKLLFHYYDKDFNNEADTPDNFQSRRPNTSFCFLDIRSPGLGDTAMYLCATSRDSVTEDIQYFGAGTRLSVL.

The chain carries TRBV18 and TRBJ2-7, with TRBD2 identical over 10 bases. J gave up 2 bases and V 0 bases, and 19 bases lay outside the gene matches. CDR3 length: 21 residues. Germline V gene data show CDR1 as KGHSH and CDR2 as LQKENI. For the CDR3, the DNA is TGTGCCAGCTCACCACCTACAGGGAGGGGTAGCGGGGGGCCAAGAGCCTACGAGCAGTACTTC. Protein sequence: CASSPPTGRGSGGPRAYEQYF.

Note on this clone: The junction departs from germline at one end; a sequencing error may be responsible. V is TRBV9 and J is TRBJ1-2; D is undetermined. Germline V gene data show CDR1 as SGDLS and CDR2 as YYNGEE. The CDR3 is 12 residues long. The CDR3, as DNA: TGTGCCAGCAGCGTAGCTATGGGCCTTCCCTTCTTC. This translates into CASSVAMGLPFF.

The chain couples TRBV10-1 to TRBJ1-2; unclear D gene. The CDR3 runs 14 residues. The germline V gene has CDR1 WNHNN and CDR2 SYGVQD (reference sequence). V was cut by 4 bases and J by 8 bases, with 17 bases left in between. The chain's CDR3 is CASSVRAGGRGYTF. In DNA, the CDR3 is TGCGCCAGCAGTGTGAGGGCAGGTGGAAGGGGCTACACCTTC.

CDR3 nucleotide sequence: TGTGCCATCAGTGGCGGGCCCCCAACTAATGAAAAACTGTTTTTT. This gives the protein CAISGGPPTNEKLFF. The chain is built from TRBV10-3 and TRBJ1-4; D gene uncertain. Germline V gene sequence: CDR1 ENHRY, CDR2 SYGVKD. Between the trimmed V and J ends, which lost 4 bases and 0 bases, there was a span of 9 bases. The CDR3 is 15 amino acids.

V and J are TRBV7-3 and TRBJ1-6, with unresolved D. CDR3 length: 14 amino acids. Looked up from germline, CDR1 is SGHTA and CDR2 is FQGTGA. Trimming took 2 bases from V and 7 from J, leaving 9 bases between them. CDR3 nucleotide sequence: TGTGCCAGCAGCTTATTGGCCTTAAATTCACCCCTCCACTTT. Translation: CASSLLALNSPLHF.